Listed below are T cell receptor beta chains from one sample, sequenced in a study of OX40 agonist ivuxolimab in advanced cancers. Using immunoSEQ multiplex PCR, the repertoire was profiled, and TCRdb retains in-frame clones only, with some absent. The sample yields approximately 39,000 clones, 89% seen once. Sequencing was performed on CD4+ or CD8+ T cells sorted from blood, taken in a trial of the OX40 agonist ivuxolimab. The origin of the receptors is an adult with an advanced solid tumor such as melanoma, head and neck, liver or kidney cancer. CDR3s include the opening cysteine and the closing phenylalanine or tryptophan. A D gene is named only where the DNA matches it firmly. The size field is filled for only some rows; it gives once, few, many or a size class.

j_call d_call v_call clone_size cdr3_aa cdr3_nt
TRBJ2-7 TRBD2 TRBV7-6 . CASSRGTGTSTEQYF TGTGCCAGCAGCAGGGGAACAGGGACTAGTACCGAGCAGTACTTC
TRBJ1-1 . TRBV6-4 . CASKVKIRMGTFF TGTGCCAGCAAAGTGAAAATCCGTATGGGAACTTTCTTT
TRBJ1-2 . TRBV27 once CASSLTARGHYGYTF TGTGCCAGCAGTTTAACGGCCAGGGGACACTATGGCTACACCTTC
TRBJ1-4 . TRBV6-5 . CASSYAEGVNEKLFF TGTGCCAGCAGTTACGCTGAGGGGGTTAATGAAAAACTGTTTTTT
TRBJ1-1 . TRBV30 . CAWSGVQTNTEAFF TGTGCCTGGAGTGGGGTCCAAACGAACACTGAAGCTTTCTTT
TRBJ1-1 TRBD1 TRBV19 . CASSILGQGNTEAFF TGTGCCAGTAGTATACTGGGACAGGGGAACACTGAAGCTTTCTTT
TRBJ1-5 TRBD1 TRBV7-6 . CASSSTGGNQPQHF TGTGCCAGCAGCTCGACAGGGGGCAATCAGCCCCAGCATTTT
TRBJ2-7 . TRBV27 . CASSLAGSNEQYF TGTGCCAGCAGTTTGGCGGGATCAAACGAGCAGTACTTC
TRBJ2-7 . TRBV27 . CASSYEAPGYEQYF TGTGCCAGCAGTTATGAGGCCCCAGGCTACGAGCAGTACTTC
TRBJ2-7 . TRBV6-5 . CASRSTYEQYF TGTGCCAGCAGGTCGACCTACGAGCAGTACTTC
TRBJ1-1 . TRBV4-3 . CASSQGIKWRAPPNTEAFF TGCGCCAGCAGCCAAGGCATCAAATGGAGGGCTCCCCCGAACACTGAAGCTTTCTTT
TRBJ2-7 . TRBV6-5 . CASSSDEQYF TGTGCCAGCAGTTCAGACGAGCAGTACTTC
TRBJ2-1 . TRBV4-3 . CASSQDSTGNEQFF TGCGCCAGCAGCCAAGATTCGACAGGCAATGAGCAGTTCTTC
TRBJ1-1 . TRBV27 . CASSLTENRIEAFF TGTGCCAGCAGTTTAACGGAAAACCGCATTGAAGCTTTCTTT
TRBJ2-7 . TRBV28 . CASIRGLHEQYF TGTGCCAGCATTCGAGGACTCCACGAGCAGTACTTC
TRBJ2-1 . TRBV29-1 . CSVEGDTYNEQFF TGCAGCGTTGAAGGGGATACCTACAATGAGCAGTTCTTC
TRBJ2-2 TRBD2 TRBV4-3 . CASSHYLAGGQTTGELFF TGCGCCAGCAGCCATTACCTAGCGGGGGGTCAGACCACCGGGGAGCTGTTTTTT
TRBJ2-3 TRBD2 TRBV27 . CASRESGGGSTDTQYF TGTGCCAGCAGAGAAAGCGGGGGGGGTAGCACAGATACGCAGTATTTT
TRBJ1-2 . TRBV30 . CACGGGHGGYTF TGTGCCTGCGGAGGGGGGCACGGTGGCTACACCTTC
TRBJ2-3 TRBD2 TRBV7-3 . CASSSSGGAADTQYF TGTGCCAGCAGCTCTAGCGGGGGGGCAGCAGATACGCAGTATTTT
TRBJ2-7 . TRBV7-6 . CASSFETISYEQYF TGTGCCAGCAGCTTCGAGACAATTTCCTACGAGCAGTACTTC
TRBJ2-1 TRBD1 TRBV27 . CASKTGAYNEQFF TGTGCCAGTAAGACAGGGGCCTACAATGAGCAGTTCTTC
TRBJ2-7 . TRBV7-9 . CASSLDPYEQYF TGTGCCAGCAGTTTAGACCCCTACGAGCAGTACTTC
TRBJ2-5 . TRBV9 . CASSVGTVETQYF TGTGCCAGCAGCGTAGGAACCGTGGAGACCCAGTACTTC
TRBJ2-2 . TRBV5-4 . CATSAWLIRMNTGELFF TGTGCCACCTCAGCTTGGCTCATCAGAATGAACACCGGGGAGCTGTTTTTT
TRBJ2-7 . TRBV7-8 . CASSSTNYEQYF TGTGCCAGCAGCTCCACCAATTACGAGCAGTACTTC
TRBJ2-7 TRBD2 TRBV19 . CASSIGGGSYEQYF TGTGCCAGTAGTATAGGCGGGGGCTCCTACGAGCAGTACTTC
TRBJ2-7 TRBD1 TRBV4-3 . CASSQDLAGGYEQYF TGCGCCAGCAGCCAAGATTTGGCAGGGGGATACGAGCAGTACTTC
TRBJ2-1 . TRBV5-1 . CASTIGGANEQFF TGCGCCAGCACCATTGGGGGGGCAAATGAGCAGTTCTTC
TRBJ2-7 . TRBV11-2 . CASSLERLTTYEQYF TGTGCCAGCAGCTTAGAGCGGTTAACCACCTACGAGCAGTACTTC
TRBJ2-7 TRBD1 TRBV28 . CASSLGTGGYEQYF TGTGCCAGCAGCCTCGGGACAGGGGGTTACGAGCAGTACTTC
TRBJ1-5 . TRBV27 . CASSLTRRYSNQPQHF TGTGCCAGCAGTTTAACCAGGCGCTATAGCAATCAGCCCCAGCATTTT
TRBJ2-7 TRBD1 TRBV7-2 . CASSFETGKYEQYF TGTGCCAGCAGCTTTGAGACAGGGAAGTACGAGCAGTACTTC
TRBJ1-2 . TRBV7-9 . CASSLVQDGYTF TGTGCCAGCAGCTTAGTTCAGGATGGCTACACCTTC
TRBJ1-2 . TRBV9 . CASSVGGFDGYTF TGTGCCAGCAGCGTAGGGGGGTTCGATGGCTACACCTTC
TRBJ1-5 . TRBV19 . CASSIQSNQPQHF TGTGCCAGTAGTATCCAGAGCAATCAGCCCCAGCATTTT
TRBJ2-5 TRBD2 TRBV5-1 . CASRLAGQETQYF TGCGCCAGCCGTCTAGCGGGGCAAGAGACCCAGTACTTC
TRBJ1-2 TRBD1 TRBV7-3 . CANLLPGQGGTNYGYTF TGTGCCAACCTCTTACCGGGACAGGGGGGCACTAACTATGGCTACACCTTC
TRBJ2-7 . TRBV28 . CASSLNRAYEQYF TGTGCCAGCAGTTTAAACAGGGCCTACGAGCAGTACTTC
TRBJ1-2 . TRBV7-9 . CASSYGGEGGYGYTF TGTGCCAGCAGCTACGGAGGTGAAGGTGGCTATGGCTACACCTTC
TRBJ1-1 . TRBV7-8 . CASSLGSRQRTNTEAFF TGTGCCAGCAGCTTAGGTTCTCGACAGCGAACGAACACTGAAGCTTTCTTT
TRBJ2-1 . TRBV27 . CASSLRLHHEQFF TGTGCCAGCAGTTTACGACTTCACCATGAGCAGTTCTTC
TRBJ2-5 . TRBV21-1 . CASGGQKQETQYF TGTGCCTCCGGGGGACAAAAACAAGAGACCCAGTACTTC
TRBJ2-7 . TRBV28 . CASKRGAGYEQYF TGTGCCTCCAAACGGGGGGCGGGCTACGAGCAGTACTTC
TRBJ1-2 . TRBV5-6 . CASSSWGGYGYTF TGTGCCAGCAGCTCCTGGGGGGGCTATGGCTACACCTTC
TRBJ2-7 . TRBV6-1 . CASSAGVASSSYEQYF TGTGCCAGCAGTGCCGGGGTGGCGTCGAGCTCCTACGAGCAGTACTTC